A single sample gave rise to the 15 T cell receptor beta chains below, sequenced in a study of cytomegalovirus exposure and HLA in healthy donors. The PCR had 60 Vbeta and 13 Jbeta primers. Method: immunoSEQ multiplex PCR; TCRdb's copy keeps in-frame clones and lacks some. The data contain 90,000 to 120,000 clones, around three quarters of them seen just once; the ten biggest clones take up roughly 7.8%. Sample: PBMCs. These receptors came from a man aged 25 to 40 in good health and CMV-seronegative.

The chain recombines TRBV10-3 with TRBJ2-3; TRBD1 matches 11 bases. The CDR3 consists of 17 residues. J was trimmed by 3 bases and V by 6 bases; bases with no gene match: 11. Germline V lookup: CDR1 ENHRY, CDR2 SYGVKD. CDR3 sequence (DNA): TGTGCCATCAGCCCGCGGACAGGGGGCGATGGGACAGATACGCAGTATTTT. Its protein is CAISPRTGGDGTDTQYF.

The chain links TRBV6-1 to TRBJ1-4; tentatively, D is TRBD1 (6 bases). This CDR3 contains 13 residues. Germline V lookup: CDR1 MNHNS, CDR2 SASEGT. Trimming pared 8 bases from V and 5 bases from J, leaving 12 bases between. The CDR3: CASLRQENEKLFF. The CDR3 DNA follows: TGTGCCAGCCTGAGACAGGAGAATGAAAAACTGTTTTTT.

This chain joins TRBV5-1 and TRBJ1-1, with 7 bases aligning to TRBD1. The V gene end was trimmed by 5 bases and the J gene end by 6 bases; junction bases not matched to a gene: 13. The CDR3 totals 15 residues. CDR1 and CDR2 from the germline V gene are SGHRS and YFSETQ. This CDR3 reads CASRVQGDPFAEAFF. The CDR3, as DNA: TGCGCCAGCAGGGTTCAGGGGGATCCCTTTGCTGAAGCTTTCTTT.

The genes are TRBV28 and TRBJ1-2; 10 positions agree with TRBD1. V was pared by 3 bases and J by 4 bases, with 5 bases of the junction left unmatched. From germline, CDR1 is MDHEN and CDR2 SYDVKM. The CDR3 spans 15 residues. The CDR3 protein is CASSFGQGVVYGYTF. The CDR3 DNA is TGTGCCAGCAGTTTCGGACAGGGGGTTGTCTATGGCTACACCTTC.

The chain has TRBV19 and TRBJ2-3, with D hard to call. V was shortened by 10 bases and J by 5 bases, with 10 bases between the two germline ends. This CDR3 spans 11 amino acids. CDR1 is LNHDA and CDR2 is SQIVND in the germline V gene (reference sequence). Written as DNA, the CDR3 is TGTGCCACTGGTGTCGGAGATACGCAGTATTTT. This sequence encodes CATGVGDTQYF.

This clone was detected only once. The DNA of the CDR3 is TGCGCCAGAAAAACGGACACCATATATTTT. It specifies CARKTDTIYF. This chain uses TRBV5-1 with TRBJ1-3; D uncertain. V lost 8 bases and J lost 8, with 8 bases in between. From germline, CDR1 is SGHRS and CDR2 YFSETQ. This CDR3 has 10 residues.

The CDR3 DNA sequence: TGTGCCTGCCTGATGGGAGTAGCCTACGAGCAGTACTTC. Its protein is CACLMGVAYEQYF. This chain uses TRBV30 with TRBJ2-7; D perhaps matches TRBD2 (5 bases). CDR3 length: 13 amino acids. Germline V gene lookup returns CDR1 GTSNPN and CDR2 SVGIG (reference sequence). Trimming removed 6 bases at V and 2 bases at J, with 14 bases between.

This clone has a handful of counts. CDR3 residues: CAWSKGGGATDTQYF. The CDR3 coding sequence is TGTGCCTGGAGTAAGGGCGGGGGGGCCACAGATACGCAGTATTTT. The genes are TRBV30 and TRBJ2-3, with 9 bases identical to TRBD2. V lost 2 bases and J lost 2; bases outside the gene matches: 5. The germline V gene has CDR1 GTSNPN and CDR2 SVGIG (reference sequence). This CDR3 region has 15 residues.

A word on this clone: Mismatch with germline at one junction end may stem from a read error. This chain uses TRBV28 with TRBJ1-1; D remains unclear. Germline loops: CDR1 MDHEN, CDR2 SYDVKM. CDR3 size: 15 residues. The DNA of the CDR3 is TGTACCAGCAGCGCTCATGGAGGGAAGGACACTGAAGCTTTCTTT. Translating gives CTSSAHGGKDTEAFF.

This clone was detected a few times. V gene TRBV7-2 combines with J gene TRBJ2-1, with 8 bases matching TRBD2. The CDR3 contains 16 residues. Germline CDR1 SGHTA, CDR2 FQGNSA. J lost 6 bases, V lost 3 bases, and 10 bases had no gene match. The CDR3 DNA follows: TGTGCCAGCAGCTTCGGCCCAGCGGGAGAAGGCAATGAGCAGTTCTTC. Its translation: CASSFGPAGEGNEQFF. The variable domain in full, completed from reference TRBV7-2 and TRBJ2-1, reads GAGVSQSPSNKVTEKGKDVELRCDPISGHTALYWYRQSLGQGLEFLIYFQGNSAPDKSGLPSDRFSAERTGGSVSTLTIQRTQQEDSAVYLCASSFGPAGEGNEQFFGPGTRLTVL.

In DNA, the CDR3 is TGCGCCAGCAGCTCTGGACTAGCGGGGGGCACAGATACGCAGTATTTT. The encoded protein is CASSSGLAGGTDTQYF. The rearrangement uses TRBV5-1 and TRBJ2-3; 13 bases match TRBD2. Looked up from germline, CDR1 is SGHRS and CDR2 is YFSETQ. V was pared by 3 bases and J by 1 base, with 2 bases of the junction left unmatched. The CDR3 extends over 16 amino acids.

The J gene is TRBJ2-1, the V gene TRBV6-6; 9 bases are shared with TRBD2. Germline lookup yields CDR1 MNHNY and CDR2 SVGAGI (reference sequence). The CDR3 has 13 residues. The V and J ends lost 4 bases and 9 bases, in that order; junction bases with no gene match: 4. This CDR3 reads CASSSGTSREQFF. In DNA form, the CDR3 reads TGTGCCAGCAGTTCCGGGACTAGCCGTGAGCAGTTCTTC.

The V gene is TRBV4-1, the J gene TRBJ2-7, with a weak D call TRBD1 (6 bases). V shed 2 bases and J shed 5 bases, with 16 bases lying between them. Germline V CDR1 and CDR2: MGHRA, YSYEKL. CDR3 length: 15 amino acids. CDR3 sequence (DNA): TGCGCCAGCAGCCAACCTAGACAGGTTCGCAACGAGCAGTACTTC. Translation gives CASSQPRQVRNEQYF.

The chain has TRBV19 and TRBJ2-5, with D tentatively TRBD2 (6 bases). The CDR3 is 16 amino acids. From germline, CDR1 is LNHDA and CDR2 SQIVND (reference sequence). V dropped 4 bases and J dropped 5 bases, with 20 bases sitting between them. CDR3: CASSTPFGRGRETQYF. DNA of the CDR3: TGTGCCAGTAGTACACCCTTTGGGCGGGGAAGGGAGACCCAGTACTTC.

V is TRBV6-5 and J is TRBJ1-3; D ambiguous. Per germline, CDR1 MNHEY and CDR2 SVGAGI. The CDR3 contains 14 residues. Between the trimmed V and J ends, which lost 6 bases and 4 bases, there was a span of 13 bases. The chain's CDR3 is CASRPGGSGNTIYF. DNA for the CDR3: TGTGCCAGCAGACCTGGCGGGTCCGGAAACACCATATATTTT.